The T cell receptor (beta chain) described here comes from a study of T cell repertoires in cytomegalovirus infection. Study-wide context: It was the public TCR beta signatures that indicated both CMV infection and matching HLA type. Overall study findings and caveats: There were HLA-C-restricted CMV-specific TCR beta clonotypes dominating the ex vivo response. Carriage of CMV together with the relevant HLA was identifiable through cumulative public TCR beta family frequency.

Germline V gene lookup returns CDR1 MNHEY and CDR2 SMNVEV (reference sequence). The CDR3 is made up of 15 amino acids. J lost 6 bases, V lost 3 bases, and 7 bases had no gene match. TCRdb fed the reads into MiXCR, producing one record per CDR3 protein. The sample comprises some 700,000 distinct CDR3 sequences, 35% of which are singletons, and roughly 2.9% rests with the top ten. As to this clonotype: Its antigen is not known.

The source is a human donor in good health (CMV status not recorded). Some clones in this sample may be carry-over from other donors' samples. The rearrangement uses TRBV27 and TRBJ2-4; 8 nucleotides line up with TRBD1. The source material was PBMCs. The CDR3 is CASSLARTGRNIQYF. The CDR3 bases are TGTGCCAGCAGTTTGGCCCGGACAGGGAGAAACATTCAGTACTTC.